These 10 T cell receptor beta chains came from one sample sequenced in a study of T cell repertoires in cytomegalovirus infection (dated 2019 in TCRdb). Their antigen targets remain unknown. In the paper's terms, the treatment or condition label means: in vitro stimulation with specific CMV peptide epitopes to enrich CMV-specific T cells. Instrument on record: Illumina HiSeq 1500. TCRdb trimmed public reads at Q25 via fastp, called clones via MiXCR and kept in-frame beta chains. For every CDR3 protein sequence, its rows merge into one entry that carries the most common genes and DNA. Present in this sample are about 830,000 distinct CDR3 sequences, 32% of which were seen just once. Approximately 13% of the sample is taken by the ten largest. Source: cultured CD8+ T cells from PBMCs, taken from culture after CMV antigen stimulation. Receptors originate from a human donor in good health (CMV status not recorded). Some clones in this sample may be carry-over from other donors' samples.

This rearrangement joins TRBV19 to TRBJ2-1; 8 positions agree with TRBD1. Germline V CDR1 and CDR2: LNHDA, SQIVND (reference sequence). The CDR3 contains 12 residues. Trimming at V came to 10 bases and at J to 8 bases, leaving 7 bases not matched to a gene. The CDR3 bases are TGTGCCACCACGACAGGGGCCCATGAGCAGTTCTTC. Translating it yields CATTTGAHEQFF. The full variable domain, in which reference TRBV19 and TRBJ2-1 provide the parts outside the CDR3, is DGGITQSPKYLFRKEGQNVTLSCEQNLNHDAMYWYRQDPGQGLRLIYYSQIVNDFQKGDIAEGYSVSREKKESFPLTVTSAQKNPTAFYLCATTTGAHEQFFGPGTRLTVL.

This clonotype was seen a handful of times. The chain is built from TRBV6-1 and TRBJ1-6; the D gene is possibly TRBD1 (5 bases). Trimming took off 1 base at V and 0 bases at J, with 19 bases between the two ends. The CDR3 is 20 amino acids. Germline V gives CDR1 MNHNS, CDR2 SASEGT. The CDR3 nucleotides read TGTGCCAGCAGTGAAGAGGGCAGGGTAGATCTTAGCTCCTATAATTCACCCCTCCACTTT. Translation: CASSEEGRVDLSSYNSPLHF.

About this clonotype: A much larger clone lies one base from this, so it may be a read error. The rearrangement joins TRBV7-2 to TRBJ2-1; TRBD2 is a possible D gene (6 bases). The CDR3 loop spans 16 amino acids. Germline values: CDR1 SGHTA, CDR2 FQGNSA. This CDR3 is CVSSYPWGEEMNEQFF. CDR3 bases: TGTGTCAGCAGCTACCCTTGGGGGGAGGAGATGAATGAGCAGTTCTTC.

The CDR3 coding sequence is TGTGCCAGCAGTCCCGGGTATTACAATGAGCAGTTCTTC. It translates to CASSPGYYNEQFF. V gene TRBV12-3 or TRBV12-4 combines with J gene TRBJ2-1; D remains ambiguous. With 5 bases removed from V and 4 bases from J, the gap between germline ends came to 9 bases. CDR3 length: 13 amino acids.

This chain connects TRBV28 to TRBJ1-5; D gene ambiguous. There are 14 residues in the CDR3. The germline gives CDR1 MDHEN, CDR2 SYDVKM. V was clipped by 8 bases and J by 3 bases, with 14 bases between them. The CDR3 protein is CASFSLGDNQPQHF. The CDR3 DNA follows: TGTGCCAGCTTCAGTTTGGGCGACAATCAGCCCCAGCATTTT.

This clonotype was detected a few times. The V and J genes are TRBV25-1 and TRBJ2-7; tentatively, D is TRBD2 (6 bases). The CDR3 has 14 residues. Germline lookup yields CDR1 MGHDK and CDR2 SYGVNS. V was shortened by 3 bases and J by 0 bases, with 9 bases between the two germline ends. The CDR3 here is CASSDWGDSYEQYF. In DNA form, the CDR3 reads TGTGCCAGCAGTGATTGGGGGGACTCCTACGAGCAGTACTTC.

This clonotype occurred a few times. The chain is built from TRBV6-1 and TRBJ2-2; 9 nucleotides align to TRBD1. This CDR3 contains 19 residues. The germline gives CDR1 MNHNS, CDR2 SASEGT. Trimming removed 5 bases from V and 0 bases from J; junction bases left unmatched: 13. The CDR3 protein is CASSRSGTGYYTNTGELFF. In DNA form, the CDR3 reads TGTGCCAGCAGTCGTTCCGGGACAGGGTACTACACGAACACCGGGGAGCTGTTTTTT.

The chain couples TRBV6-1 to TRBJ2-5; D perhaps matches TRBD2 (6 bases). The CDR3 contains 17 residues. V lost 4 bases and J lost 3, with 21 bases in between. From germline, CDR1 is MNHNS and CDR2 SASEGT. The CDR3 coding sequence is TGTGCCAGCAGTGGGTTGGGGGGACCCGCGATGAAAGAGACCCAGTACTTC. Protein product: CASSGLGGPAMKETQYF.

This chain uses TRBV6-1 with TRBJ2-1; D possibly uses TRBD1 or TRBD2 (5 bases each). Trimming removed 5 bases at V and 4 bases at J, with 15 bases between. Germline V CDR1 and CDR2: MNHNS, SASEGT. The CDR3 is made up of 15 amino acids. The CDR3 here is CASSRLGPGYNEQFF. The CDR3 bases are TGTGCCAGCAGTCGCCTGGGACCGGGATACAATGAGCAGTTCTTC.

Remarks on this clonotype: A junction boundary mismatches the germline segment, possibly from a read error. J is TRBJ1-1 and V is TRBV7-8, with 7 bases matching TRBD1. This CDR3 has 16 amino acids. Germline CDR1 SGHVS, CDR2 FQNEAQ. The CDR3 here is CTSSLEGDSRLGEAFF. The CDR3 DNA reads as TGTACCAGCAGCTTAGAAGGGGACAGCCGTCTGGGGGAAGCTTTCTTT. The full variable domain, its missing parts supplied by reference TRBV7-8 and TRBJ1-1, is GAGVSQSPRYKVAKRGQDVALRCDPISGHVSLFWYQQALGQGPEFLTYFQNEAQLDKSGLPSDRFFAERPEGSVSTLKIQRTQQEDSAVYLCTSSLEGDSRLGEAFFGQGTRLTVV.